One sample yielded the 19 T cell receptor beta chains listed below, sequenced in a study of blood T cell repertoires in COVID-19. The method was immunoSEQ multiplex PCR; TCRdb's version includes in-frame clones alone and lacks a portion of them. Of roughly 260,000 clones listed, 80% to 90% are singletons. The sequencing input was peripheral blood. These receptors were obtained from a woman between 45 and 60 years old with acute or convalescent COVID-19.

This clone came up once. The J gene is TRBJ2-7, the V gene TRBV28; 10 bases align to TRBD1. The CDR3 is made up of 15 amino acids. The germline V gene encodes CDR1 MDHEN and CDR2 SYDVKM. Trimming took 4 bases from V and 2 from J; bases not matched to a gene: 5. CDR3 in DNA: TGTGCCAGCAGTTCCGGGACAGGGGCCCCCTACGAGCAGTACTTC. Amino acids: CASSSGTGAPYEQYF.

The V and J genes are TRBV4-1 and TRBJ2-7, with D hard to call. Germline lookup yields CDR1 MGHRA and CDR2 YSYEKL. The germline V and J ends were trimmed by 0 bases and 3 bases, with 9 bases remaining between them. The CDR3 sequence is 14 residues long. The CDR3 is CASSQDVQRYEQYF. In DNA, the CDR3 is TGCGCCAGCAGCCAAGATGTGCAGCGCTACGAGCAGTACTTC.

CDR3 bases: TGTGCCAGCAGCTTAGCATTTGAGGAATATGGCTACACCTTC. Its protein is CASSLAFEEYGYTF. The genes are TRBV7-2 and TRBJ1-2; D is unresolved. Trimming stripped 0 bases from V and 5 bases from J, with 10 bases between. Germline-derived CDR1 and CDR2 are SGHTA and FQGNSA. The CDR3 is 14 amino acids.

There are a few counts of this clone. The chain carries TRBV7-8 and TRBJ2-1; D is ambiguous. The CDR3 length is 17 residues. V lost 2 bases, J lost 0 bases, and 14 bases lay in between. The germline gives CDR1 SGHVS, CDR2 FQNEAQ. The CDR3 sequence: CASSLMILRSSYNEQFF. The DNA of the CDR3 is TGTGCCAGCAGCTTAATGATCCTCCGGAGCTCCTACAATGAGCAGTTCTTC.

The chain carries TRBV29-1 and TRBJ2-7; the match to TRBD2 covers 11 bases. Germline V lookup: CDR1 SQVTM, CDR2 ANQGSEA. J gave up 2 bases and V 7 bases, and 4 bases lay outside the gene matches. The CDR3 runs 13 residues. Written as DNA, the CDR3 is TGCAGCGCCAGACTAGCGGGACCCTACGAGCAGTACTTC. Protein product: CSARLAGPYEQYF.

This chain uses TRBV27 with TRBJ2-2; 9 bases align to TRBD1. The V gene's germline CDR1 is MNHEY and CDR2 SMNVEV (reference sequence). The length of the CDR3 is 16 residues. After removal of 5 bases from V and 3 bases from J, the junction contained 7 bases not matched to a gene. Here the CDR3 DNA reads TGTGCCAGCAGTGAACCGGGACAGGGTTACACCGGGGAGCTGTTTTTT. Protein sequence: CASSEPGQGYTGELFF.

The rearrangement uses TRBV29-1 and TRBJ2-1, with TRBD2 matching 11 bases. The CDR3 has 16 amino acids. Germline V CDR1 and CDR2: SQVTM, ANQGSEA. Unmatched junction bases numbered 13, after V lost 8 bases and J lost 4 bases. The CDR3 DNA sequence: TGCAGCCCTCTTGGGATCGGGACTAGCGGTTACAATGAGCAGTTCTTC. It translates to CSPLGIGTSGYNEQFF.

This chain links TRBV7-8 with TRBJ2-7; D is perhaps TRBD2 (5 bases). Germline V lookup: CDR1 SGHVS, CDR2 FQNEAQ. The CDR3 is 13 residues long. V lost 3 bases and J lost 7, with 13 bases in between. The CDR3 sequence is CASSFPTREEQYF. Written as DNA, the CDR3 is TGTGCCAGCAGCTTCCCGACGAGGGAAGAGCAGTACTTC.

This rearrangement joins TRBV6-2 or TRBV6-3 to TRBJ2-3; maybe TRBD1 (6 bases). The CDR3 has 15 amino acids. Germline CDR1 reads MNHEY; CDR2 reads SVGEGT. V was trimmed by 2 bases and J by 4 bases, leaving 13 bases between them. The CDR3 DNA reads as TGTGCCAGCAGTTACCCGCAGGGGCGGCCAGATACGCAGTATTTT. As protein: CASSYPQGRPDTQYF.

The V call is TRBV5-6, the J call TRBJ1-1; perhaps TRBD1 as D (6 bases). CDR1 SGHDT and CDR2 YYEEEE come from the germline V gene. The CDR3 extends over 17 amino acids. V was trimmed by 4 bases and J by 0 bases, leaving 19 bases between them. The CDR3 sequence is CASSVNRERGMNTEAFF. Here the CDR3 DNA reads TGTGCCAGCAGCGTCAACAGGGAGAGGGGGATGAACACTGAAGCTTTCTTT. Filled out from reference TRBV5-6 and TRBJ1-1, the complete variable domain reads DAGVTQSPTHLIKTRGQQVTLRCSPKSGHDTVSWYQQALGQGPQFIFQYYEEEERQRGNFPDRFSGHQFPNYSSELNVNALLLGDSALYLCASSVNRERGMNTEAFFGQGTRLTVV.

This rearrangement joins TRBV9 to TRBJ2-3; tentative D call: TRBD2 (5 bases). There are 16 residues in the CDR3. Germline values: CDR1 SGDLS, CDR2 YYNGEE. V lost 0 bases, J lost 6 bases, and 17 bases lay in between. Here the CDR3 DNA reads TGTGCCAGCAGCGTAGAGGCTAGCTGGAAAGGGGATACGCAGTATTTT. Translation gives CASSVEASWKGDTQYF. Full variable domain (rest looked up from reference TRBV9 and TRBJ2-3): DSGVTQTPKHLITATGQRVTLRCSPRSGDLSVYWYQQSLDQGLQFLIQYYNGEERAKGNILERFSAQQFPDLHSELNLSSLELGDSALYFCASSVEASWKGDTQYFGPGTRLTVL.

The chain has TRBV11-3 and TRBJ1-6; TRBD1 might be the D (5 bases). The V gene lost 5 bases and the J gene lost 5 bases, with 10 bases spanning the gap. The CDR3 has 14 residues. CDR1 is SGHNT, CDR2 YENEEA, per germline. This chain's CDR3 is CASSRGGDNSPLHF. For the CDR3, the DNA is TGTGCCAGCAGCCGTGGGGGGGATAATTCACCCCTCCACTTT.

The CDR3 sequence: CASSQGPSNQPQHF. CDR3 in DNA: TGTGCCAGCAGCCAAGGGCCAAGCAATCAGCCCCAGCATTTT. The gene calls are TRBV14 and TRBJ1-5; no reliable D call. The germline V gene has CDR1 SGHDN and CDR2 FVKESK. The CDR3 consists of 14 residues. V lost 1 base and J 1 base, leaving 5 bases between the germline ends.

This chain connects TRBV7-8 to TRBJ1-1; 11 bases are a match to TRBD1. The CDR3 contains 17 residues. V was pared by 5 bases and J by 7 bases, with 15 bases of the junction left unmatched. Per germline, CDR1 SGHVS and CDR2 FQNEAQ. The CDR3 reads CASSPPGTGGINGEAFF. For the CDR3, the DNA is TGTGCCAGCAGCCCCCCCGGGACAGGGGGGATTAACGGTGAAGCTTTCTTT. Variable domain in full (rest from reference TRBV7-8 and TRBJ1-1): GAGVSQSPRYKVAKRGQDVALRCDPISGHVSLFWYQQALGQGPEFLTYFQNEAQLDKSGLPSDRFFAERPEGSVSTLKIQRTQQEDSAVYLCASSPPGTGGINGEAFFGQGTRLTVV.

The CDR3 spells CASSLDPAGVTNEQYF. The CDR3 DNA reads TGCGCCAGCAGCTTGGATCCAGCGGGAGTGACGAACGAGCAGTACTTC. The chain joins TRBV5-1 to TRBJ2-7; TRBD2 aligns across 8 bases. The CDR3 length is 16 residues. Germline V gives CDR1 SGHRS, CDR2 YFSETQ. J was trimmed by 5 bases and V by 0 bases; bases with no gene match: 10.

The V and J genes are TRBV28 and TRBJ1-1; D unresolved. Germline V lookup: CDR1 MDHEN, CDR2 SYDVKM. Trimming took 1 base from V and 0 from J, leaving 6 bases between them. This CDR3 is 14 amino acids long. CDR3 DNA: TGTGCCAGCAGTTTATACCAGATGAACACTGAAGCTTTCTTT. Its translation: CASSLYQMNTEAFF.

This clone turned up a few times. The chain links TRBV7-2 to TRBJ2-1, with a possible D match to TRBD2 (6 bases). This CDR3 is 15 amino acids long. The V gene lost 2 bases and the J gene lost 8 bases, with 16 bases spanning the gap. Germline values: CDR1 SGHTA, CDR2 FQGNSA. CDR3 loop: CASSLSPQTGDEQFF. CDR3 nucleotides: TGTGCCAGCAGCTTATCCCCCCAAACGGGGGATGAGCAGTTCTTC.

This rearrangement joins TRBV9 to TRBJ2-7; 11 nucleotides line up with TRBD2. The CDR3 totals 15 residues. Per the germline V gene, CDR1 is SGDLS and CDR2 is YYNGEE. The junction had 7 bases not matched to a gene; V was cut back by 4 bases and J by 4 bases. In nucleotides, the CDR3 is TGTGCCAGCAGCCTCACTAGCGGGAGAGGGTACGAGCAGTACTTC. As protein: CASSLTSGRGYEQYF.

The rearrangement uses TRBV7-2 and TRBJ1-5; 7 nucleotides align to TRBD1. Trimming took 3 bases from V and 6 from J; bases not matched to a gene: 8. The CDR3 totals 15 residues. Germline CDR1 is SGHTA and CDR2 is FQGNSA. CDR3 amino acids: CASSFFQGDGQPQHF. CDR3 nucleotides: TGTGCCAGCAGCTTCTTCCAGGGGGATGGTCAGCCCCAGCATTTT.